What follows describes a single T cell receptor (beta chain). What it binds is unknown. Other nucleotide sequences in the sample specify the same CDR3. Over several immunoSEQ plates, each subset's genomic DNA was distributed in even portions. Method: immunoSEQ multiplex PCR; TCRdb's copy keeps in-frame clones and lacks some. Of 850,000 to 1,200,000 clones in the sample, around 76% were seen once. V was pared by 0 bases and J by 3 bases, with 10 bases between. The length of the CDR3 is 15 residues. Germline V gives CDR1 LGHNA, CDR2 YSLEER. Those who donated, Caucasian adults without exception, all lived in Nashville, Tennessee. The source of the sample is a study of shared clonotypes between healthy human individuals. Study findings and constraints: The researchers took only blood, and tissue repertoires probably look different.

This TCR was sampled from a man between 18 and 35 years old in good health. What was sequenced was memory CD4+ T cells sorted from blood. Subset of the sample: CD45RA-negative fraction. The genes are TRBV4-3 and TRBJ2-3; D ambiguous. In DNA, the CDR3 is TGCGCCAGCAGCCAAGATGCCTTGGGGACAGATACGCAGTATTTT. Its protein is CASSQDALGTDTQYF.